Listed here is a single TCR beta chain. Its antigen specificity is not known. The record has no base qualities; no much larger clone is one base away. For sequencing, an Illumina NovaSeq 6000 was employed. TCRalpha and TCRbeta cDNA libraries were built by 5'RACE with constant-segment primers, adding sample barcodes and unique molecular identifiers. RNA was extracted from every sample with Trizol reagent. Library amplification was performed in two PCR steps, and a second sample barcode and Illumina TruSeq adapters were introduced in the second step. Libraries were sequenced on an Illumina NovaSeq with 2 x 150 bp paired-end reads. Per the original workflow: With migec v1.2.7, reads were demultiplexed and then collapsed into UMI-guided consensus sequences. With mixcr v2.1.11, UMI consensuses were aligned to TRA and TRB V and J templates and assembled into clonotypes. A clonotype was counted as expanded or contracted only if both edgeR and NoisET called the change significant, with noise models trained on biological replicates. For edgeR calls, a false discovery rate-adjusted p below 0.01 and a log2 fold-change threshold of 1 were applied. As an exploratory analysis of dynamics, PCA with hierarchical clustering was applied to max-normalized trajectories of the 1000 most abundant clonotypes. Each responding clone was given a CD4 or CD8 phenotype based on the CD4+ and CD8+ repertoires, which had been sequenced separately. TCRdb redid the processing of the public reads, applying fastp at Q25 and MiXCR, and retained in-frame beta chains. Rows with one shared CDR3 protein collapse into an entry with the most common genes and DNA. None of the V and J calls come from the authors' own analysis; TCRdb made them. Here the sample has 470,000 or so distinct CDR3 sequences; nearly 25% occur a single time. 12% of the sample lies in the top ten.

This record comes from a study of T-cell memory formation after mild COVID-19 (dated by TCRdb to about 2021). As for the study more broadly: Most TCR sequence clusters were specific to one of the two donors. Two young, previously healthy adult volunteers, one female and one male, were included in the cohort. In a couple of donors, T-cell clones that expanded and contracted after mild COVID-19 were followed by sequencing TCRalpha and TCRbeta repertoires longitudinally. Points the paper makes about the study in general: Contracting CD4+ clones turned up mainly in the CM and EM memory subsets, whereas EMRA was where CD8+ clones were enriched. From day 15 to 85, contracting clones showed balanced CD4/CD8 phenotypes, whereas a second wave of clones that expanded from day 15 to 37 leaned towards CD4+. The detection of some responding clones in pre-infection memory suggests that pre-existing cross-reactive memory T cells joined the SARS-CoV-2 response. The study included only a couple of mild cases, and larger cohorts that include severe cases with pre-infection samples were judged to be necessary. The second-wave clones that peaked on day 37 were not confirmed to be SARS-CoV-2 specific.

Ficoll-Paque density gradient centrifugation was the method used to isolate PBMCs. The junction shows trimming of 5 bases on V and 0 bases on J, and the gene matches do not reach 6 bases of it. CDR1 and CDR2 (SGHVS, FQNEAQ) derive from the germline V gene. Counted from cysteine to phenylalanine, this CDR3 has 16 amino acids. The entry retains the CDR3 DNA only, 48 bases that are in frame from base 1. The TCR comes from an adult woman who had mild COVID-19 (a few samples of this study predate the infection). The sample titles of this study are shuffled in the database, so cell type and time point are left out; the donor was told from shared clones. Recombination joined TRBV7-8 with TRBJ2-7; TRBD2 matches 11 bases in the middle. Material: PBMCs or a T cell subset sorted from them (not recorded which). The CDR3 has the sequence CASSLTSGGSSYEQYF. The sequenced DNA is TGTGCCAGCAGCCTAACTAGCGGGGGAAGCTCCTACGAGCAGTACTTC.